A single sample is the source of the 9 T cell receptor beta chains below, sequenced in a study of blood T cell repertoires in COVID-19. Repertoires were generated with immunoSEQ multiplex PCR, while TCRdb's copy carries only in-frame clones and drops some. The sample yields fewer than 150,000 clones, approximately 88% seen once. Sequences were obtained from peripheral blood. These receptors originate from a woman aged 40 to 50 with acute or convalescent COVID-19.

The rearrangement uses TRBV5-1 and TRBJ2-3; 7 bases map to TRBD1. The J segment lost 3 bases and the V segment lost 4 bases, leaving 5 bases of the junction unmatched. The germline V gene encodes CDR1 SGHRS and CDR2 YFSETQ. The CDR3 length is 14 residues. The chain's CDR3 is CASSQDRRTDTQYF. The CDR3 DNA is TGCGCCAGCAGCCAGGACAGGAGGACAGATACGCAGTATTTT.

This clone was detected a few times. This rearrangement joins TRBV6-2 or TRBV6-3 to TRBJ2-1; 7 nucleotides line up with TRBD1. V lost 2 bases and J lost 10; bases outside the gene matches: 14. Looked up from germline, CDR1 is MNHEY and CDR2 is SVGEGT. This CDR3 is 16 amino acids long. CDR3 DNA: TGTGCCAGCAGTTACAGGGGGACAGTCAACTCCCGGGAGCAGTTCTTC. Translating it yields CASSYRGTVNSREQFF.

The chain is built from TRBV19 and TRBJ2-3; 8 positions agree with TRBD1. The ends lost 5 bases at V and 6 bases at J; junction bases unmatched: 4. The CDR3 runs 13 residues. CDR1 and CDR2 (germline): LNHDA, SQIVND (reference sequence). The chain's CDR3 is CASSDRGGDTQYF. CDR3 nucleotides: TGTGCCAGTAGTGACAGGGGAGGTGATACGCAGTATTTT. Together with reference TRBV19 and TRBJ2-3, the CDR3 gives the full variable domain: DGGITQSPKYLFRKEGQNVTLSCEQNLNHDAMYWYRQDPGQGLRLIYYSQIVNDFQKGDIAEGYSVSREKKESFPLTVTSAQKNPTAFYLCASSDRGGDTQYFGPGTRLTVL.

CDR3 bases: TGTGCCAGCAGTCAATCAGATACGCAGTATTTT. It codes for CASSQSDTQYF. J is TRBJ2-3 and V is TRBV6-5; D remains unclear. CDR1 is MNHEY, CDR2 SVGAGI, per germline. This CDR3 is 11 amino acids long. Trimming took 5 bases from V and 4 from J, leaving 4 bases between them.

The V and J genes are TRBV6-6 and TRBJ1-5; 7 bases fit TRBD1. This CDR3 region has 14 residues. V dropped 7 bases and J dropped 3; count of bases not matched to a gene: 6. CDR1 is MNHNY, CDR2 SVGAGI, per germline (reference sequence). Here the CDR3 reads CASTQGQHNQPQHF. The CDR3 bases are TGTGCCAGCACCCAGGGACAGCACAATCAGCCCCAGCATTTT.

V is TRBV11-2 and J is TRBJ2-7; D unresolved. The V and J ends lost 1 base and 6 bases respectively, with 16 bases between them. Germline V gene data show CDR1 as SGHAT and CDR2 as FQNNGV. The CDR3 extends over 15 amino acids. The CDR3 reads CASSLAGSPRFEQYF. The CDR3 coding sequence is TGTGCCAGCAGCTTAGCTGGCTCCCCGAGGTTCGAGCAGTACTTC. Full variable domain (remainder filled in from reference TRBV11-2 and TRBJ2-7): EAGVAQSPRYKIIEKRQSVAFWCNPISGHATLYWYQQILGQGPKLLIQFQNNGVVDDSQLPKDRFSAERLKGVDSTLKIQPAKLEDSAVYLCASSLAGSPRFEQYFGPGTRLTVT.

CDR3 nucleotides: TGCGCCAGCAGCTACCTACCGACAGGGGGGCGCGAAAAACTGTTTTTT. Amino acids: CASSYLPTGGREKLFF. The chain is built from TRBV5-1 and TRBJ1-4; TRBD1 matches at 9 bases. CDR1 SGHRS and CDR2 YFSETQ come from the germline V gene. The CDR3 consists of 16 residues. The V segment lost 3 bases and the J segment 8 bases; nucleotides outside the gene matches: 11.

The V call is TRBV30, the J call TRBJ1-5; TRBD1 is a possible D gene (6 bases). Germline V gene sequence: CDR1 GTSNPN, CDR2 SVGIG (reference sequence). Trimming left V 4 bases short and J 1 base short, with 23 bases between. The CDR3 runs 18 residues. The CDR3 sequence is CAWIAGGGGRTSNQPQHF. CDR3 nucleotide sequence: TGTGCCTGGATAGCCGGTGGGGGGGGGCGGACAAGCAATCAGCCCCAGCATTTT.

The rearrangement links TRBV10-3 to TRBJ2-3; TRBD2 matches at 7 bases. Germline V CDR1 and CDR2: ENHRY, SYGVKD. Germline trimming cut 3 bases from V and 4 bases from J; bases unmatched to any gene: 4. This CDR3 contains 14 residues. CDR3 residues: CAISDREGADTQYF. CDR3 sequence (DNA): TGTGCCATCAGTGACAGGGAGGGTGCAGATACGCAGTATTTT.